This TCR beta chain comes out of a study of cytomegalovirus exposure and HLA in healthy donors. This clone occurred once. CDR1 is SGHRS, CDR2 YFSETQ, per germline. Trimming took 5 bases from V and 3 from J; bases not matched to a gene: 4. This CDR3 is 13 amino acids long. Here immunoSEQ multiplex PCR was the method, and the copy in TCRdb shows in-frame clones only, minus some. The sample yields over 200,000 clones, around nine tenths seen once. This chain joins TRBV5-1 and TRBJ2-5; 7 positions match TRBD1. Material for sequencing was PBMCs. The origin of this receptor is a woman under 30 in good health and CMV-seronegative. This CDR3 reads CASRTGTEETQYF. In DNA form, the CDR3 reads TGCGCCAGCAGAACGGGGACAGAAGAGACCCAGTACTTC.